The rows below give T cell receptor beta chains drawn from one sample of a study of shared clonotypes between healthy human individuals. The repertoire was sequenced with immunoSEQ multiplex PCR; TCRdb's copy has only in-frame clones and lacks some. The sample holds 750,000 to 1,000,000 clones; around 92% are singletons and the top ten take about 24%. Sample: naive CD8+ T cells sorted from blood. These receptors all stem from a man between 25 and 39 years old in good health. CDR3s include the opening cysteine and the closing phenylalanine or tryptophan. D genes are given only for firm matches. The size entry is marked missing in some rows and otherwise reads once, few, many or a size class.

d_call	v_call	j_call	clone_size	cdr3_aa	cdr3_nt
-	TRBV9	TRBJ2-1	-	CASSVSSPADEQFF	TGTGCCAGCAGCGTATCTAGTCCCGCTGATGAGCAGTTCTTC
-	TRBV2	TRBJ2-7	-	CASSEIDRTLSYEQYF	TGTGCCAGCAGTGAAATCGACAGGACCCTCTCCTACGAGCAGTACTTC
-	TRBV28	TRBJ2-4	-	CASSTVRGTAMWFQYF	TGTGCCAGCTCTACAGTACGGGGGACGGCGATGTGGTTTCAGTACTTC
TRBD1	TRBV18	TRBJ2-7	-	CASSPYGQASSYEQYF	TGTGCCAGCTCACCATATGGACAGGCCAGCTCCTACGAGCAGTACTTC
TRBD1	TRBV6-5	TRBJ2-7	-	CASSYSGDSGYEQYF	TGTGCCAGCAGTTACTCGGGGGACAGCGGCTACGAGCAGTACTTC
TRBD2	TRBV10-3	TRBJ2-7	few	CAISETAGDYEQYF	TGTGCCATCAGTGAGACAGCGGGAGACTACGAGCAGTACTTC
TRBD1	TRBV11-3	TRBJ2-7	-	CASSSGGGSYEQYF	TGTGCCAGCAGCTCAGGGGGTGGTTCCTACGAGCAGTACTTC
TRBD1	TRBV7-9	TRBJ2-1	once	CASSSQAGQGPSYNEQFF	TGTGCCAGCAGCTCCCAGGCAGGACAGGGACCCTCCTACAATGAGCAGTTCTTC
-	TRBV6-5	TRBJ2-7	-	CASSYSVGEQYF	TGTGCCAGCAGTTACTCAGTGGGGGAGCAGTACTTC
-	TRBV7-9	TRBJ2-7	-	CASTKTTLAYEQYF	TGTGCCAGCACCAAGACGACCCTAGCCTACGAGCAGTACTTC
-	TRBV7-8	TRBJ1-1	-	CASEWIGGDTEAFF	TGTGCCAGCGAGTGGATCGGTGGGGACACTGAAGCTTTCTTT
TRBD2	TRBV5-1	TRBJ2-1	-	CASSLDDQRDYNEQFF	TGCGCCAGCAGCTTGGATGACCAGCGGGATTACAATGAGCAGTTCTTC
TRBD2	TRBV29-1	TRBJ2-3	-	CSVEESRGGYTDTQYF	TGCAGCGTTGAGGAGAGTCGGGGAGGGTACACAGATACGCAGTATTTT
-	TRBV13	TRBJ2-1	-	CASSTDYNEQFF	TGTGCCAGCAGCACGGACTACAATGAGCAGTTCTTC
-	TRBV4-1	TRBJ2-7	-	CASTVTEGNYEQYF	TGCGCCAGCACTGTTACCGAGGGAAACTACGAGCAGTACTTC
-	TRBV7-2	TRBJ2-7	-	CASSLGVNFDYEQYF	TGTGCCAGCAGCTTAGGCGTAAACTTTGACTACGAGCAGTACTTC
TRBD2	TRBV7-2	TRBJ2-1	-	CASSLGLAGGSEQFF	TGTGCCAGCAGCTTAGGACTAGCGGGAGGGAGTGAGCAGTTCTTC
-	TRBV11-2	TRBJ2-7	-	CASSSQAGSYEQYF	TGTGCCAGCAGCTCCCAAGCGGGCTCCTACGAGCAGTACTTC
-	TRBV29-1	TRBJ1-3	once	CSVETKDSGNTIYF	TGCAGCGTGGAAACAAAGGACTCTGGAAACACCATATATTTT
-	TRBV29-1	TRBJ2-7	-	CSVVFLGSSYEQYF	TGCAGCGTTGTGTTTCTGGGAAGCTCCTACGAGCAGTACTTC
TRBD1	TRBV10-3	TRBJ2-2	few	CAISEGTGYTGELFF	TGTGCCATCAGTGAGGGGACAGGGTACACCGGGGAGCTGTTTTTT
TRBD1	TRBV5-1	TRBJ2-1	once	CASRPPGGDEQFF	TGCGCCAGCAGACCCCCAGGGGGCGATGAGCAGTTCTTC
-	TRBV5-4	TRBJ2-5	-	CASSPDRETQYF	TGTGCCAGCAGCCCTGACCGGGAGACCCAGTACTTC
TRBD1	TRBV10-2	TRBJ2-7	-	CASRNGQGYEQYF	TGCGCCAGCAGAAACGGACAGGGCTACGAGCAGTACTTC
-	TRBV7-6	TRBJ1-1	-	CASSSRDQGWSTEAFF	TGTGCCAGCAGCTCTAGAGACCAGGGTTGGAGCACTGAAGCTTTCTTT
-	TRBV5-1	TRBJ2-7	once	CASSLAQGTIYEQYF	TGCGCCAGCAGCTTGGCCCAAGGAACTATATACGAGCAGTACTTC
TRBD1	TRBV11-2	TRBJ1-2	-	CASSLEEGQDGYTF	TGTGCCAGCAGCTTAGAAGAGGGACAGGATGGCTACACCTTC
TRBD1	TRBV29-1	TRBJ2-1	-	CSLRTGGEYEQFF	TGCAGCCTAAGAACAGGGGGCGAATATGAGCAGTTCTTC
TRBD2	TRBV28	TRBJ2-1	-	CASSSKTSPRREQFF	TGTGCCAGCAGTTCGAAGACTAGCCCCCGAAGGGAGCAGTTCTTC
-	TRBV5-1	TRBJ1-1	-	CASTQGPRNTEAFF	TGCGCCAGCACTCAGGGACCGAGGAACACTGAAGCTTTCTTT
TRBD1	TRBV6-5	TRBJ2-7	-	CASRKTGGNEQYF	TGTGCCAGCAGAAAGACAGGGGGCAACGAGCAGTACTTC
-	TRBV11-2	TRBJ2-7	-	CASSLATLISYEQYF	TGTGCCAGCAGCTTAGCGACCCTTATCTCCTACGAGCAGTACTTC
TRBD1	TRBV7-2	TRBJ2-7	-	CASSSGQSYEQYF	TGTGCCAGCAGCTCGGGACAGAGCTACGAGCAGTACTTC
-	TRBV6-5	TRBJ2-7	-	CASSYRAGWGEQYF	TGTGCCAGCAGTTACCGGGCTGGCTGGGGGGAGCAGTACTTC